This entry lists 23 T cell receptor beta chains sequenced from one sample in a study of blood T cells in healthy people across ages. The second PCR ran roughly 6 to 12 cycles with a sample-barcoded 5' primer and J-beta primers. MiXCR, run by TCRdb on the 5' RACE reads, gives a single entry per CDR3 protein. Of 650,000 to 1,000,000 distinct CDR3 sequences listed, around 36% are singletons. The sequencing input was blood. These receptors were obtained from a man younger than 35 in good health.

The chain recombines TRBV13 with TRBJ2-2; unclear D gene. From germline, CDR1 is PRHDT and CDR2 FYEKMQ (reference sequence). V gave up 1 base and J gave up 0 bases, with 9 bases separating them. The CDR3 runs to 16 residues. The DNA for the CDR3 is TGTGCCAGCAGCTTAGAGGGCGGTGCGAACACCGGGGAGCTGTTTTTT. Amino acids: CASSLEGGANTGELFF.

This rearrangement joins TRBV20-1 to TRBJ1-5, with TRBD1 identical over 10 bases. J gave up 6 bases and V 1 base, and 9 bases lay outside the gene matches. Per the germline V gene, CDR1 is DFQATT and CDR2 is SNEGSKA (reference sequence). The CDR3 is 16 residues long. The CDR3 DNA sequence: TGCAGTGCTAGAGGGGGACAGGGGTCGTTGAGTCAGCCCCAGCATTTT. Its protein product is CSARGGQGSLSQPQHF.

This CDR3 is CASSAGEWTNEKLFF. The CDR3 DNA reads TGTGCCAGCAGTGCGGGAGAGTGGACTAATGAAAAACTGTTTTTT. The chain uses TRBV6-1 and TRBJ1-4; D gene uncertain. Germline values: CDR1 MNHNS, CDR2 SASEGT. The CDR3 has 15 amino acids. Deletions cut 4 bases from V and 2 bases from J, with 11 bases between.

This clonotype showed up just a few times. The gene calls are TRBV27 and TRBJ2-3, with D hard to call. Germline loops: CDR1 MNHEY, CDR2 SMNVEV (reference sequence). This CDR3 is built from 12 residues. V was shortened by 6 bases and J by 4 bases, with 8 bases between the two germline ends. CDR3 DNA: TGTGCCAGCAGGTTAGTTGCAGATACGCAGTATTTT. Its protein product is CASRLVADTQYF.

This clonotype was recorded many times. The V call is TRBV2, the J call TRBJ2-5, with 8 positions matching TRBD1. The CDR3 consists of 13 residues. Germline values: CDR1 SNHLY, CDR2 FYNNEI. The junction had 4 bases not matched to a gene; V was cut back by 6 bases and J by 4 bases. The CDR3 reads CASSGQGRETQYF. The CDR3 nucleotides are TGTGCCAGCAGCGGACAGGGACGAGAGACCCAGTACTTC.

This chain joins TRBV4-1 and TRBJ2-1; D uncertain. Trimming left V 4 bases short and J 14 bases short, with 18 bases between. This CDR3 region has 13 residues. CDR1 is MGHRA and CDR2 is YSYEKL in the germline V gene. The CDR3 reads CASSPLGRLGEFF. In DNA form, the CDR3 reads TGCGCCAGCAGCCCCCTCGGACGCCTCGGTGAGTTCTTC.

This clonotype was detected a few times. V usage is TRBV6-6 and J usage is TRBJ1-5, with no clear D. The V gene lost 2 bases and the J gene lost 1 base, with 6 bases spanning the gap. This CDR3 has 14 amino acids. Germline V gives CDR1 MNHNY, CDR2 SVGAGI (reference sequence). The CDR3 sequence: CASSYGQSNQPQHF. The CDR3 nucleotides are TGTGCCAGCAGTTACGGGCAGAGCAATCAGCCCCAGCATTTT.

The sample holds many counts of this clonotype. This chain links TRBV10-3 with TRBJ1-2; D gene uncertain. Looked up from germline, CDR1 is ENHRY and CDR2 is SYGVKD. Trimming took off 4 bases at V and 3 bases at J, with 9 bases between the two ends. CDR3 length: 13 amino acids. The CDR3 loop reads CAISAKEDYGYTF. The CDR3 DNA is TGTGCCATCAGTGCAAAAGAGGACTATGGCTACACCTTC.

CDR3 region: CAISDRWKDGYTF. The CDR3 DNA reads as TGTGCCATCAGTGATAGGTGGAAGGACGGCTACACCTTC. The rearrangement uses TRBV10-3 and TRBJ1-2, with D unresolved. The CDR3 has 13 residues. Looked up from germline, CDR1 is ENHRY and CDR2 is SYGVKD. Trimming stripped 3 bases from V and 8 bases from J, with 13 bases between.

The sample holds a few counts of this clonotype. The rearrangement joins TRBV2 to TRBJ1-1; 7 bases map to TRBD1. The CDR3 has 15 amino acids. Germline loops: CDR1 SNHLY, CDR2 FYNNEI. After removal of 8 bases from V and 4 bases from J, the junction contained 13 bases not matched to a gene. The CDR3 is CASVKPGQPVTEAFF. The CDR3 DNA reads as TGTGCCAGCGTAAAACCGGGACAGCCGGTCACTGAAGCTTTCTTT.

The J gene is TRBJ2-7, the V gene TRBV5-6; no definite D call. V lost 6 bases to trimming and J lost 1 base, with 17 bases between them. Per the germline V gene, CDR1 is SGHDT and CDR2 is YYEEEE. The CDR3 extends over 15 amino acids. The CDR3 DNA is TGTGCCAGCATCAAGGCCGGGCAGCCATCCTACGAGCAGTACTTC. This encodes CASIKAGQPSYEQYF.

At least ten counts were recorded for this clonotype. The V call is TRBV20-1, the J call TRBJ2-3, with D perhaps TRBD1 or TRBD2 (5 bases each). V lost 4 bases to trimming and J lost 8 bases, with 13 bases between them. The CDR3 has 12 amino acids. The germline gives CDR1 DFQATT, CDR2 SNEGSKA (reference sequence). CDR3 nucleotides: TGCAGTGCTAAGCAGGGTGGAGGTACGCAGTATTTT. Translated: CSAKQGGGTQYF.

This clonotype was seen repeatedly, ten times or more. The chain combines TRBV12-3 or TRBV12-4 with TRBJ2-1; maybe TRBD1 (5 bases). Trimming stripped 5 bases from V and 2 bases from J, with 16 bases between. CDR3 size: 16 residues. The CDR3 is CASSPPVGATYNEQFF. The CDR3 DNA is TGTGCCAGCAGTCCTCCGGTAGGGGCTACCTACAATGAGCAGTTCTTC.

The genes are TRBV6-5 and TRBJ2-7; D possibly corresponds to TRBD1 (6 bases). The CDR3 sequence is 16 residues long. Per germline, CDR1 MNHEY and CDR2 SVGAGI. V lost 5 bases and J lost 2, with 19 bases in between. The CDR3 loop is CASSPFSAGVTYEQYF. Written as DNA, the CDR3 is TGTGCCAGCAGTCCTTTTTCGGCAGGGGTTACCTACGAGCAGTACTTC.

This chain uses TRBV5-1 with TRBJ2-1; 7 nucleotides align to TRBD2. Gene TRBJ2-7 matches the end of the DNA better, so the J call may be wrong. Germline CDR1 is SGHRS and CDR2 is YFSETQ. CDR3 length equals 14 residues. DNA for the CDR3: TGCGCCAGCCGACCCGCGGGAGAATCCGACGAGCAGTACTTC. Protein sequence: CASRPAGESDEQYF.

The chain couples TRBV3-1 to TRBJ2-1, with 9 bases identical to TRBD2. The J call may not be correct, given that the DNA end is closer to TRBJ2-7. This CDR3 spans 15 amino acids. CDR1 LGHDT and CDR2 YNNKEL come from the germline V gene (reference sequence). For the CDR3, the DNA is TGTGCCAGCAGCCAAGGTACTAGCGGGTACAATGAGCAGTACTTC. It is translated as CASSQGTSGYNEQYF.

The gene calls are TRBV5-1 and TRBJ1-5; 9 bases match TRBD1. TRBJ2-3 explains the end of the DNA better; the J call may be wrong. This CDR3 has 15 amino acids. CDR1 and CDR2 (germline): SGHRS, YFSETQ. CDR3 in amino acids: CASSPGDRENQPQYF. The CDR3 bases are TGCGCCAGCAGCCCGGGGGACAGGGAAAATCAGCCCCAGTATTTT.

The chain links TRBV5-1 to TRBJ2-5; D gene unclear. This CDR3 spans 16 amino acids. From germline, CDR1 is SGHRS and CDR2 YFSETQ. The V gene lost 0 bases and the J gene lost 2 bases, with 14 bases spanning the gap. The CDR3 here is CASSLGPAANQETQYF. The DNA of the CDR3 is TGCGCCAGCAGCTTGGGTCCAGCAGCTAATCAAGAGACCCAGTACTTC. The whole variable domain, filled in from reference TRBV5-1 and TRBJ2-5, reads KAGVTQTPRYLIKTRGQQVTLSCSPISGHRSVSWYQQTPGQGLQFLFEYFSETQRNKGNFPGRFSGRQFSNSRSEMNVSTLELGDSALYLCASSLGPAANQETQYFGPGTRLLVL.

This sequence joins TRBV12-3 or TRBV12-4 and TRBJ2-5, with a possible D match to TRBD2 (6 bases). V was trimmed by 7 bases and J by 3 bases, leaving 21 bases between them. The CDR3 has 16 residues. CDR3 loop: CASTDSGERVEETQYF. The CDR3 DNA reads TGTGCCAGCACCGATAGTGGGGAGCGGGTGGAAGAGACCCAGTACTTC.

This clonotype was detected a few times. The chain couples TRBV10-3 to TRBJ2-5, with a weak D call TRBD2 (5 bases). CDR3 length equals 16 residues. Germline V gene sequence: CDR1 ENHRY, CDR2 SYGVKD. V lost 4 bases and J 3 bases, leaving 18 bases between the germline ends. The CDR3 reads CAISGALGLAEETQYF. The CDR3 DNA sequence: TGTGCCATCAGTGGCGCCTTAGGGCTAGCCGAAGAGACCCAGTACTTC.

This clonotype was seen more than once but under ten times. The V and J genes are TRBV7-2 and TRBJ2-7; D is perhaps TRBD1 (5 bases). The length of the CDR3 is 14 residues. The germline V and J ends were trimmed by 0 bases and 6 bases, with 12 bases remaining between them. Germline lookup yields CDR1 SGHTA and CDR2 FQGNSA. In DNA form, the CDR3 reads TGTGCCAGCAGCTTAGCTCGTGGGGCCGGCGAGCAGTACTTC. Its protein product is CASSLARGAGEQYF.

This chain joins TRBV10-3 and TRBJ1-1; D might be TRBD1 (5 bases). This CDR3 contains 17 residues. V shed 7 bases and J shed 2 bases, with 23 bases lying between them. CDR1 and CDR2 (germline): ENHRY, SYGVKD. CDR3 amino acids: CAIKALGSGEINTEAFF. CDR3 sequence (DNA): TGTGCCATCAAGGCCCTCGGCTCGGGGGAGATAAACACTGAAGCTTTCTTT.

The chain couples TRBV7-9 to TRBJ2-7, with D perhaps matching TRBD1 (7 bases). Germline CDR1 reads SEHNR; CDR2 reads FQNEAQ (reference sequence). The V end lost 3 bases, the J end lost 7 bases, and 19 bases lay between the germline ends. The CDR3 runs to 15 residues. CDR3 loop: CASSLEGAHNNEQYF. CDR3 coding DNA: TGTGCCAGCAGCTTGGAGGGGGCGCACAACAATGAGCAGTACTTC.